There are a few counts of the clone carrying this TCR beta chain. Its antigen is undetermined. TCRdb itself ran the reads through MiXCR, one entry per CDR3 protein. The sample holds 310,000 or so distinct CDR3 sequences, roughly 24% seen once. The data stem from a study of T cell repertoires in cytomegalovirus infection. Notes on the study in general: Carriers of CMV and the relevant HLA type were discriminated by public TCR beta frequency. HLA-C-restricted TCR beta clonotypes specific for CMV led the ex vivo response.

The ends lost 5 bases at V and 1 base at J; junction bases unmatched: 5. The CDR3 covers 14 residues. Germline lookup yields CDR1 DFQATT and CDR2 SNEGSKA (reference sequence). This chain connects TRBV20-1 to TRBJ2-3; 8 bases align to TRBD2. The sequence was obtained from a human donor in good health (CMV status not recorded). Some clones in this sample may be carry-over from other donors' samples. The specimen was PBMCs. The CDR3 bases are TGCAGTGCTTCCCAGCGGGGGCGCACAGATACGCAGTATTTT. Translated, it gives CSASQRGRTDTQYF.